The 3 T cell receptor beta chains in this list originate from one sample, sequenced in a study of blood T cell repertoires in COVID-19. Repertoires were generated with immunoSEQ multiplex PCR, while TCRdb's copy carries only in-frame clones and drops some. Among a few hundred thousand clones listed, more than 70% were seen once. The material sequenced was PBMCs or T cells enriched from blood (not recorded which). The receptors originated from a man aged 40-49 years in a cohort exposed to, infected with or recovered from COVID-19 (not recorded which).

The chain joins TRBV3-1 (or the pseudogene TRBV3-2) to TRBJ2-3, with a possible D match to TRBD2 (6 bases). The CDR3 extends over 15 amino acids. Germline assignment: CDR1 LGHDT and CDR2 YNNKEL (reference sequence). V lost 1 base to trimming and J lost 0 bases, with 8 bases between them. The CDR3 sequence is CASSQGGLSTDTQYF. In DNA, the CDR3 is TGTGCCAGCAGCCAAGGGGGACTGAGCACAGATACGCAGTATTTT.

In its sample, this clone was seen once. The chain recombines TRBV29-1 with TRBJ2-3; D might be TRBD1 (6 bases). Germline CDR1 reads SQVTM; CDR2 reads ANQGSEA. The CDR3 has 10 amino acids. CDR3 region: CTGQTDTQYF. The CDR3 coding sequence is TGCACCGGACAGACAGATACGCAGTATTTT.

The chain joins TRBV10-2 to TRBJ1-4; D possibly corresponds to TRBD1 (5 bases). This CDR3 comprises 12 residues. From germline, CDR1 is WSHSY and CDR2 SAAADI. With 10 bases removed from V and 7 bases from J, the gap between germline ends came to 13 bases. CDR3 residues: CATRQIPEKLFF. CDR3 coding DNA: TGCGCCACCAGACAGATTCCTGAAAAACTGTTTTTT.